These T cell receptor beta chains were read from a single sample in a study of Ad26.COV2.S vaccination and SARS-CoV-2 variants. The assay was immunoSEQ multiplex PCR, and TCRdb's table has in-frame clones only and misses some. Among 300,000 to 400,000 clones listed, over 75% were seen once. The input for sequencing was peripheral blood, taken in a trial of Ad26.COV2.S vaccine versus placebo. Receptors were obtained from a person aged 18-65 years who received the Ad26.COV2.S COVID-19 vaccine or a placebo. The CDR3 runs from the conserved cysteine through the conserved F or W. A D gene is named only where the DNA matches it firmly. A clone size is listed for some rows: how often the clone was seen (once, few, many), or a class if it is expanded.

TRBJ1-1 TRBV27 NA NA CASSPTVNTEAFF TGTGCCAGCAGTCCGACAGTGAACACTGAAGCTTTCTTT
TRBJ2-7 TRBV9 NA NA CASSAGGGGGYEQYF TGTGCCAGCAGCGCTGGAGGAGGGGGTGGCTACGAGCAGTACTTC
TRBJ1-1 TRBV5-8 NA NA CASSLVGTVNTEAFF TGTGCCAGCAGCTTGGTGGGGACGGTGAACACTGAAGCTTTCTTT
TRBJ1-2 TRBV4-1 NA NA CASSQDFTAINYGYTF TGCGCCAGCAGCCAAGATTTTACAGCAATTAACTATGGCTACACCTTC
TRBJ2-5 TRBV29-1 NA once CSVDLTAQETQYF TGCAGCGTTGATCTGACAGCTCAAGAGACCCAGTACTTC
TRBJ2-5 TRBV21-1 NA NA CASSKAAGAETQYF TGTGCCAGCAGCAAAGCCGCAGGGGCAGAGACCCAGTACTTC
TRBJ1-4 TRBV27 TRBD1 NA CATRQGTNEKLFF TGTGCCACCCGACAGGGAACTAATGAAAAACTGTTTTTT
TRBJ2-3 TRBV15 TRBD2 NA CATSRDSRTSGNTDTQYF TGTGCCACCAGCAGAGATTCCCGAACTAGCGGGAACACAGATACGCAGTATTTT
TRBJ2-3 TRBV7-9 TRBD1 once CASSLRGRSSTDTQYF TGTGCCAGCAGCCTAAGGGGGCGGTCTAGCACAGATACGCAGTATTTT
TRBJ1-5 TRBV6-2/TRBV6-3 NA NA CASSWTFKGDYSNQPQHF TGTGCCAGCAGTTGGACATTTAAGGGAGACTATAGCAATCAGCCCCAGCATTTT
TRBJ2-1 TRBV7-2 NA NA CASSLDFVGNEQFF TGTGCCAGCAGCCTAGATTTTGTGGGGAATGAGCAGTTCTTC
TRBJ1-4 TRBV5-1 NA NA CASSPAQGRGGEKLFF TGCGCCAGCAGCCCGGCCCAGGGAAGAGGAGGTGAAAAACTGTTTTTT
TRBJ2-3 TRBV7-7 TRBD2 NA CASSLGLAEVDTQYF TGTGCTAGCAGCTTAGGCCTAGCGGAGGTAGATACGCAGTATTTT
TRBJ1-6 TRBV4-3 NA NA CASSQDRDRYSPLHF TGCGCCAGCAGCCAAGATAGGGACCGATATTCACCCCTCCACTTT